These 7 T cell receptor beta chains were all obtained from the same sample, sequenced in a study of breast tumors, draining lymph nodes, adjacent tissues. Samples came from axillary lymph nodes draining the breast cancer. From the multiplex PCR reads, TCRdb called clonotypes with MiXCR, one entry per CDR3 protein. The sample lists approximately 120,000 distinct CDR3 sequences, over 20% occurring once. Specimen: axillary lymph node tissue. These receptors all come from a female donor with breast cancer. Some clones in this sample may be carry-over from other donors' samples.

A remark on this clonotype: A much more abundant neighbour one base away suggests this may be a read error. Given the absence of the conserved phenylalanine or tryptophan at the CDR3 end, a read error is likely. The chain carries TRBV7-2 and TRBJ2-3, with D perhaps matching TRBD1 (5 bases). There are 16 residues in the CDR3. Germline CDR1 reads SGHTA; CDR2 reads FQGNSA. V was cut by 5 bases and J by 1 base, with 16 bases left in between. The CDR3 nucleotides are TGTGCCAGCAGCCTCCGACAGTTGGGTGGCACAGATACGCAGTATTCT. This encodes CASSLRQLGGTDTQYS.

The sample holds a few counts of this clonotype. V usage is TRBV28 and J usage is TRBJ2-2; no definite D call. Looked up from germline, CDR1 is MDHEN and CDR2 is SYDVKM. The V end was cut by 4 bases, the J end by 3 bases, with 6 bases between. The CDR3 has 13 residues. CDR3 in amino acids: CASSSKHTGELFF. CDR3 coding DNA: TGTGCCAGCAGTTCTAAGCACACCGGGGAGCTGTTTTTT.

As concerns this clonotype: Possible read error: a much larger clone is one base away. This rearrangement joins TRBV4-2 to TRBJ2-3; 10 nucleotides line up with TRBD2. The CDR3 sequence is 16 residues long. Looked up from germline, CDR1 is LGHNA and CDR2 is YNFKEQ. The CDR3 spells CASGQFLAGETDTQYF. For the CDR3, the DNA is TGTGCCAGCGGCCAATTCCTAGCGGGAGAAACAGATACGCAGTATTTT.

This clonotype was seen at least ten times. The rearrangement links TRBV20-1 to TRBJ1-2; no firm D call. Germline CDR1 is DFQATT and CDR2 is SNEGSKA (reference sequence). The CDR3 is 15 residues long. V lost 6 bases and J 7 bases, leaving 24 bases between the germline ends. The CDR3: CSAHVGRPKSAGYTF. The CDR3 DNA is TGCAGTGCCCATGTGGGCCGTCCTAAATCGGCTGGCTACACCTTC.

This clonotype has a count of ten or more. V and J are TRBV6-5 and TRBJ1-3; D gene ambiguous. The germline V gene has CDR1 MNHEY and CDR2 SVGAGI. The CDR3 is 13 residues long. Deletions cut 11 bases from V and 0 bases from J, with 11 bases between. The CDR3, as DNA: TGTGCCGCAAGAGAGTTCTCTGGAAACACCATATATTTT. Translation gives CAAREFSGNTIYF.

This clonotype occurred many times. The chain has TRBV12-3 or TRBV12-4 and TRBJ1-6, with 9 bases lining up with TRBD1. The CDR3 extends over 14 amino acids. V dropped 7 bases and J dropped 8; count of bases not matched to a gene: 6. The CDR3 DNA is TGTGCCAGCAAGGGACAGGGCGGAGATTCACCCCTCCACTTT. It translates to CASKGQGGDSPLHF.

This chain joins TRBV28 and TRBJ1-2, with unresolved D. Trimming pared 3 bases from V and 6 bases from J, leaving 11 bases between. Germline CDR1 is MDHEN and CDR2 is SYDVKM. The CDR3 length is 13 residues. CDR3 in amino acids: CASSLQSFNGYTF. The CDR3 nucleotides are TGTGCCAGCAGTTTGCAGAGCTTCAATGGCTACACCTTC.